These 10 T cell receptor beta chains were sequenced from one sample in a study of T cell responses to AZD1222 COVID-19 vaccine. Profiled with immunoSEQ multiplex PCR; TCRdb holds only in-frame clones, not every one. The sample has approximately 84,000 clones; about 80% are singletons. Sequencing used peripheral blood, obtained 28 days after the second AZD1222 dose. Receptor source: an adult who received the AZD1222 COVID-19 vaccine.

The rearrangement uses TRBV30 and TRBJ2-7; 14 bases map to TRBD2. Germline CDR1 GTSNPN, CDR2 SVGIG (reference sequence). Trimming cost V 3 bases and J 2 bases; bases outside gene matches: 3. This CDR3 has 15 amino acids. The CDR3 DNA reads as TGTGCCTGGAGCCGGGGACTAGCGGGAGCCTACGAGCAGTACTTC. It translates to CAWSRGLAGAYEQYF.

The genes are TRBV27 and TRBJ2-1; 10 bases agree with TRBD2. The CDR3 runs to 19 residues. Unmatched junction bases numbered 23, after V lost 6 bases and J lost 9 bases. CDR1 is MNHEY, CDR2 SMNVEV, per germline (reference sequence). CDR3 DNA: TGTGCCAGCAGCCAAAGGGGGGGGCTCCCGGGACTAGCGACCCCTGAGCAGTTCTTC. Its translation: CASSQRGGLPGLATPEQFF.

The chain uses TRBV5-1 and TRBJ2-3, with TRBD2 matching 13 bases. Per germline, CDR1 SGHRS and CDR2 YFSETQ. The J segment lost 6 bases and the V segment lost 4 bases, leaving 14 bases of the junction unmatched. The CDR3 runs to 18 residues. CDR3 in amino acids: CASSQTGTSGTKLDTQYF. Here the CDR3 DNA reads TGCGCCAGCAGCCAAACCGGGACTAGCGGGACCAAGTTGGATACGCAGTATTTT.

In this sample, this clone turned up a few times. The chain joins TRBV28 to TRBJ1-5; D is undetermined. The CDR3 spans 11 residues. Trimming stripped 5 bases from V and 8 bases from J, with 7 bases between. Germline V gene data show CDR1 as MDHEN and CDR2 as SYDVKM. The CDR3 DNA is TGTGCCAGCAGTGCCTACGAGCCCCAGCATTTT. Translated, it gives CASSAYEPQHF. Supplemented by reference TRBV28 and TRBJ1-5, the full variable domain reads DVKVTQSSRYLVKRTGEKVFLECVQDMDHENMFWYRQDPGLGLRLIYFSYDVKMKEKGDIPEGYSVSREKKERFSLILESASTNQTSMYLCASSAYEPQHFGDGTRLSIL.

The chain combines TRBV25-1 with TRBJ2-2; 7 nucleotides match TRBD1. CDR1 and CDR2 (germline): MGHDK, SYGVNS. The CDR3 is 17 amino acids. With 2 bases clipped from V and 4 bases from J, the junction kept 10 bases outside the gene matches. The CDR3 nucleotides read TGTGCCAGCAGTGAAGTGGTACAGGGGCTGGGCACCGGGGAGCTGTTTTTT. Translated: CASSEVVQGLGTGELFF.

The chain joins TRBV18 to TRBJ1-3; D is possibly TRBD1 (5 bases). CDR3 size: 16 residues. Germline lookup yields CDR1 KGHSH and CDR2 LQKENI. Deletions cut 6 bases from V and 0 bases from J, with 15 bases between. The CDR3: CASSRSPGLSGNTIYF. CDR3 bases: TGTGCCAGCTCGCGGTCCCCAGGGCTCTCTGGAAACACCATATATTTT.

The chain carries TRBV28 and TRBJ2-2; no clear D. Germline loops: CDR1 MDHEN, CDR2 SYDVKM. V was shortened by 2 bases and J by 0 bases, with 16 bases between the two germline ends. CDR3 length: 18 residues. Here the CDR3 DNA reads TGTGCCAGCAGTTTAATCTCCAGGTCTATATCGAACACCGGGGAGCTGTTTTTT. This sequence encodes CASSLISRSISNTGELFF. Drawing the rest from reference TRBV28 and TRBJ2-2, the complete variable domain is DVKVTQSSRYLVKRTGEKVFLECVQDMDHENMFWYRQDPGLGLRLIYFSYDVKMKEKGDIPEGYSVSREKKERFSLILESASTNQTSMYLCASSLISRSISNTGELFFGEGSRLTVL.

This sequence joins TRBV7-2 and TRBJ1-4; D uncertain. CDR3 size: 15 residues. CDR1 and CDR2 from the germline V gene are SGHTA and FQGNSA. V was pared by 3 bases and J by 7 bases, with 15 bases between. The CDR3 nucleotides read TGTGCCAGCAGCTTCGGTGTAGGCGTCGGTGAAAAACTGTTTTTT. As protein: CASSFGVGVGEKLFF. The whole variable domain, remainder taken from reference TRBV7-2 and TRBJ1-4, is GAGVSQSPSNKVTEKGKDVELRCDPISGHTALYWYRQSLGQGLEFLIYFQGNSAPDKSGLPSDRFSAERTGGSVSTLTIQRTQQEDSAVYLCASSFGVGVGEKLFFGSGTQLSVL.

The CDR3 DNA sequence: TGTGCCAGCAGTTATTGGCGGGAGGGCCGTGACGAGCAGTACTTC. The encoded protein is CASSYWREGRDEQYF. This chain uses TRBV6-2 or TRBV6-3 with TRBJ2-7, with 9 bases matching TRBD2. The germline CDR1 and CDR2 sequences are MNHEY and SVGEGT. With 3 bases clipped from V and 5 bases from J, the junction kept 8 bases outside the gene matches. This CDR3 has 15 amino acids.

The chain couples TRBV4-2 to TRBJ2-7; D tentatively reads TRBD1 or TRBD2 (5 bases each). The CDR3 consists of 16 residues. V was pared by 1 base and J by 5 bases, with 18 bases between. Germline CDR1 reads LGHNA; CDR2 reads YNFKEQ. For the CDR3, the DNA is TGTGCCAGCAGCCAAGTAAGTGGTCTGGGGGTCCACGAGCAGTACTTC. Residues: CASSQVSGLGVHEQYF.